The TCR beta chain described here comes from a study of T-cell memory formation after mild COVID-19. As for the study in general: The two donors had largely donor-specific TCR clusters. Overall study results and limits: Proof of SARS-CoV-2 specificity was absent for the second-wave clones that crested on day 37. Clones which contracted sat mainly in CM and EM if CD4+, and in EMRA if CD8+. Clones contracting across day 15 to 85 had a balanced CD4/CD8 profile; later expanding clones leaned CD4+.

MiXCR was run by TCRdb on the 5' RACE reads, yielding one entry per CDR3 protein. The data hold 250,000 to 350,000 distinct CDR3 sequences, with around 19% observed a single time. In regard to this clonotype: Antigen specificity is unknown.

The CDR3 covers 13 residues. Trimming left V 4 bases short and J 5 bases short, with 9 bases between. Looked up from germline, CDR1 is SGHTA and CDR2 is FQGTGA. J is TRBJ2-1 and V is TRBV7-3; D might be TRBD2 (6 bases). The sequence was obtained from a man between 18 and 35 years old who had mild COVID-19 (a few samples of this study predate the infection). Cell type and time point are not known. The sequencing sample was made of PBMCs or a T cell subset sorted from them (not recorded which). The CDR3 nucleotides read TGTGCCAGCAGCTACGGGGGAGACAATGAGCAGTTCTTC. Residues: CASSYGGDNEQFF.